The rows below give T cell receptor beta chains drawn from one sample of a study of cytomegalovirus exposure and HLA in healthy donors. Assay: immunoSEQ multiplex PCR; the TCRdb copy retains only in-frame clones and omits some. The sample has about 120,000 clones; 70% to 85% are singletons. Material for sequencing was PBMCs. The receptors originated from a male donor in good health and CMV-seropositive. The CDR3 runs from the conserved cysteine through the conserved F or W. D genes are given only for firm matches. Some rows have no size entry. The others give once, few or many, or a class for an expanded clone.

V: TRBV18
size: NA
D: TRBD1
J: TRBJ2-7
CDR3: CASSPQGKGQGWYEQYF
DNA: TGTGCCAGCTCACCACAAGGAAAAGGACAGGGATGGTACGAGCAGTACTTC

V: TRBV28
size: NA
D: NA
J: TRBJ1-1
CDR3: CASTLLTELNTEAFF
DNA: TGTGCCAGCACCTTGTTGACAGAGTTGAACACTGAAGCTTTCTTT

V: TRBV28
size: NA
D: NA
J: TRBJ1-1
CDR3: CASRGPRIMNTEAFF
DNA: TGTGCCAGCAGGGGCCCAAGGATTATGAACACTGAAGCTTTCTTT

V: TRBV2
size: NA
D: TRBD1
J: TRBJ1-1
CDR3: CASRDGGTGGFAGTEAFF
DNA: TGTGCCAGCAGAGATGGCGGAACAGGGGGATTCGCGGGCACTGAAGCTTTCTTT

V: TRBV27
size: NA
D: NA
J: TRBJ1-2
CDR3: CASSPGTSYGYTF
DNA: TGTGCCAGCAGTCCCGGGACAAGCTATGGCTACACCTTC

V: TRBV6-6
size: NA
D: TRBD2
J: TRBJ2-4
CDR3: CASSSGLAGKNSQYF
DNA: TGTGCCAGCAGTTCGGGACTAGCGGGAAAAAACAGTCAGTACTTC

V: TRBV7-8
size: NA
D: NA
J: TRBJ2-2
CDR3: CASSSRTSNTGELFF
DNA: TGTGCCAGCAGCTCCCGGACTTCGAACACCGGGGAGCTGTTTTTT

V: TRBV6-6
size: NA
D: TRBD1
J: TRBJ1-2
CDR3: CASSSQGAPKGYTF
DNA: TGTGCCAGCAGTTCTCAGGGGGCGCCTAAAGGCTACACCTTC

V: TRBV28
size: NA
D: TRBD1
J: TRBJ2-7
CDR3: CASSLLGQTYEQYF
DNA: TGTGCCAGCAGCCTCTTGGGACAGACCTACGAGCAGTACTTC

V: TRBV5-1
size: few
D: NA
J: TRBJ1-5
CDR3: CASSLTGRGDQPQHF
DNA: TGCGCCAGCAGCTTAACAGGGCGAGGGGACCAGCCCCAGCATTTT

V: TRBV28
size: NA
D: NA
J: TRBJ1-1
CDR3: CASSLAGTQGNTEAFF
DNA: TGTGCCAGCAGTTTAGCCGGAACGCAGGGTAACACTGAAGCTTTCTTT

V: TRBV28
size: NA
D: TRBD1
J: TRBJ2-7
CDR3: CASLPSEDRAYEQYF
DNA: TGTGCCAGTCTCCCTTCCGAGGACAGGGCCTACGAGCAGTACTTC

V: TRBV6-1
size: few
D: TRBD1
J: TRBJ2-4
CDR3: CASSEAQGATNIQYF
DNA: TGTGCCAGCAGTGAAGCGCAGGGGGCGACAAACATTCAGTACTTC

V: TRBV6-6
size: NA
D: TRBD1
J: TRBJ2-7
CDR3: CASSYSGQGYEQYF
DNA: TGTGCCAGCAGTTACTCTGGACAGGGCTACGAGCAGTACTTC

V: TRBV29-1
size: NA
D: NA
J: TRBJ2-2
CDR3: CSVESSPNTGELFF
DNA: TGCAGCGTTGAGTCCAGTCCGAACACCGGGGAGCTGTTTTTT

V: TRBV7-9
size: NA
D: TRBD2
J: TRBJ2-1
CDR3: CASSLGGGRLYNEQFF
DNA: TGTGCCAGCAGCTTAGGAGGCGGGAGGCTGTACAATGAGCAGTTCTTC

V: TRBV5-4
size: NA
D: TRBD2
J: TRBJ2-3
CDR3: CASSLESGREPSTDTQYF
DNA: TGTGCCAGCAGCTTGGAGAGCGGGAGGGAACCTAGCACAGATACGCAGTATTTT

V: TRBV28
size: NA
D: NA
J: TRBJ1-1
CDR3: CASSLLGADTEAFF
DNA: TGTGCCAGCAGTTTACTAGGGGCTGACACTGAAGCCTTCTTT

V: TRBV28
size: NA
D: TRBD1
J: TRBJ2-7
CDR3: CASSSVPGTGGFYEQYF
DNA: TGTGCCAGCAGTTCAGTCCCCGGGACAGGGGGGTTTTACGAGCAGTACTTC

V: TRBV4-2
size: NA
D: NA
J: TRBJ2-7
CDR3: CASSQLRGASSYEQYF
DNA: TGTGCCAGCAGCCAGCTCCGGGGGGCAAGCTCCTACGAGCAGTACTTC

V: TRBV10-3
size: NA
D: TRBD1
J: TRBJ2-5
CDR3: CAISDPGQKETQYF
DNA: TGTGCCATCAGTGATCCGGGACAGAAAGAGACCCAGTACTTC

V: TRBV4-1
size: NA
D: NA
J: TRBJ1-4
CDR3: CASSLQGWDEKLFF
DNA: TGCGCCAGCAGCCTACAGGGTTGGGATGAAAAACTGTTTTTT

V: TRBV7-2
size: few
D: TRBD2
J: TRBJ2-3
CDR3: CASSPRLARGTDTQYF
DNA: TGTGCCAGCAGCCCCCGACTAGCGCGGGGCACAGATACGCAGTATTTT

V: TRBV6-5
size: NA
D: NA
J: TRBJ2-5
CDR3: CASSYLGPGETQYF
DNA: TGTGCCAGCAGTTACTTGGGGCCAGGAGAGACCCAGTACTTC

V: TRBV15
size: NA
D: TRBD1
J: TRBJ2-3
CDR3: CATSSRDRVYTDTQYF
DNA: TGTGCCACCAGCAGTCGGGACAGGGTCTACACAGATACGCAGTATTTT

V: TRBV6-1
size: few
D: NA
J: TRBJ2-7
CDR3: CASKSYRSYEQYF
DNA: TGTGCCAGCAAATCGTACAGGAGCTACGAGCAGTACTTC

V: TRBV7-9
size: NA
D: TRBD1
J: TRBJ1-4
CDR3: CASSSGTGLNEKLFF
DNA: TGTGCCAGCAGCTCCGGGACAGGCCTTAATGAAAAACTGTTTTTT